Below are 2 T cell receptor beta chains sequenced from a single sample in a study of blood T cell repertoires in COVID-19. Sequencing was performed with immunoSEQ multiplex PCR; in TCRdb, only in-frame clones are kept and a portion is missing. This sample has approximately 240,000 clones, with approximately 87% found just once. The sequencing input was PBMCs or T cells enriched from blood (not recorded which). The receptors shown here come from a woman aged 50 to 60 in a cohort exposed to, infected with or recovered from COVID-19 (not recorded which).

V usage is TRBV4-2 and J usage is TRBJ1-4, with D unresolved. V shed 0 bases and J shed 3 bases, with 8 bases lying between them. From germline, CDR1 is LGHNA and CDR2 YNFKEQ. The CDR3 length is 15 residues. The CDR3 sequence is CASSQDKGANEKLFF. In nucleotides, the CDR3 is TGTGCCAGCAGCCAAGATAAGGGAGCTAATGAAAAACTGTTTTTT.

This chain joins TRBV6-2 or TRBV6-3 and TRBJ1-1; tentatively, D is TRBD1 (5 bases). The CDR3 runs to 15 residues. The V gene's germline CDR1 is MNHEY and CDR2 SVGEGT. The V end lost 4 bases, the J end lost 1 base, and 13 bases lay between the germline ends. CDR3 residues: CASSSPGRENTEAFF. The DNA for the CDR3 is TGTGCCAGCAGTTCCCCGGGGCGGGAGAACACTGAAGCTTTCTTT.